This is a list of T cell receptor beta chains from one sample in a study of CD8 T cells in Susac syndrome. MiXCR was run by TCRdb on the immunoSEQ multiplex PCR reads, yielding one entry per CDR3 protein. The sample includes under 200,000 distinct CDR3 sequences, around 90% of them seen just once. Source material: CD4+ T cells from PBMCs. The receptors here all came from a human donor with Susac syndrome. Both conserved end residues are trimmed from each CDR3. D genes are given only for firm matches.

d_call: NA
v_call: TRBV9
j_call: TRBJ1-1
cdr3_aa: ASSVTDLGTEAF

d_call: NA
v_call: TRBV14
j_call: TRBJ1-2
cdr3_aa: ASSGTTSYGYT

d_call: NA
v_call: TRBV13
j_call: TRBJ1-1
cdr3_aa: ASSRRQPGDTEAF

d_call: NA
v_call: TRBV14
j_call: TRBJ1-4
cdr3_aa: ASSRYGHPEGKLF

d_call: NA
v_call: TRBV6-6
j_call: TRBJ1-5
cdr3_aa: ASSPPGAKNQPQH

d_call: NA
v_call: TRBV18
j_call: TRBJ2-7
cdr3_aa: ASSVDRGYEQY

d_call: NA
v_call: TRBV2
j_call: TRBJ1-1
cdr3_aa: ASAGNMNTEAF

d_call: NA
v_call: TRBV6-5
j_call: TRBJ2-3
cdr3_aa: AIQCESSTDTQY

d_call: NA
v_call: TRBV11-2
j_call: TRBJ1-3
cdr3_aa: ASSPVGGLVDTIY

d_call: TRBD1
v_call: TRBV4-1
j_call: TRBJ2-6
cdr3_aa: ASSHPDRDPYSGANVLT

d_call: TRBD2
v_call: TRBV5-1
j_call: TRBJ2-1
cdr3_aa: ASSLPPPGGRDEQF

d_call: NA
v_call: TRBV5-1
j_call: TRBJ1-3
cdr3_aa: ASTRSPGNTIY

d_call: NA
v_call: TRBV4-1
j_call: TRBJ2-5
cdr3_aa: ASSQDPSPEETQY

d_call: TRBD2
v_call: TRBV20-1
j_call: TRBJ2-7
cdr3_aa: SAIITSGGSYEQY

d_call: TRBD2
v_call: TRBV28
j_call: TRBJ2-3
cdr3_aa: ASSVTSGIPDTQY

d_call: NA
v_call: TRBV7-8
j_call: TRBJ1-5
cdr3_aa: ASSLEFGGDQPQH

d_call: NA
v_call: TRBV2
j_call: TRBJ2-1
cdr3_aa: ASSFINEQF

d_call: NA
v_call: TRBV19
j_call: TRBJ1-1
cdr3_aa: ASISVATNTEAF

d_call: TRBD1
v_call: TRBV20-1
j_call: TRBJ1-3
cdr3_aa: SASTGNGNTIY

d_call: NA
v_call: TRBV3-1
j_call: TRBJ1-5
cdr3_aa: ASSQAGAGNQPQH

d_call: NA
v_call: TRBV7-9
j_call: TRBJ1-2
cdr3_aa: ASSFYGLTDGYT

d_call: TRBD2
v_call: TRBV6-6
j_call: TRBJ2-2
cdr3_aa: ASVPTSGGNTGELF

d_call: TRBD2
v_call: TRBV30
j_call: TRBJ2-5
cdr3_aa: AWTPSGLQETQY

d_call: NA
v_call: TRBV2
j_call: TRBJ1-2
cdr3_aa: ASSDRGYGYT

d_call: NA
v_call: TRBV30
j_call: TRBJ1-2
cdr3_aa: AQSRRGHGSYT

d_call: NA
v_call: TRBV21-1
j_call: TRBJ2-7
cdr3_aa: ASSKGQGTSYEQY

d_call: TRBD2
v_call: TRBV5-1
j_call: TRBJ2-3
cdr3_aa: ASRPPGLAIADTQY

d_call: TRBD1
v_call: TRBV6-5
j_call: TRBJ2-1
cdr3_aa: ASTRPGTGGYEQF

d_call: NA
v_call: TRBV6-1
j_call: TRBJ2-7
cdr3_aa: ASRAGDNAEQY

d_call: NA
v_call: TRBV9
j_call: TRBJ2-7
cdr3_aa: ASSPQGAGSYEQY

d_call: NA
v_call: TRBV20-1
j_call: TRBJ1-1
cdr3_aa: SAREKGYHTEAF

d_call: NA
v_call: TRBV6-5
j_call: TRBJ2-3
cdr3_aa: ASSYSSRVSTDTQY

d_call: NA
v_call: TRBV3-1
j_call: TRBJ2-7
cdr3_aa: ASSPRRTYEQY

d_call: NA
v_call: TRBV27
j_call: TRBJ1-1
cdr3_aa: ASSSRENTEAF

d_call: TRBD2
v_call: TRBV10-3
j_call: TRBJ2-3
cdr3_aa: AISDPRGSTDTQY

d_call: TRBD1
v_call: TRBV12-3/TRBV12-4
j_call: TRBJ1-3
cdr3_aa: ASITGAEVNTIY

d_call: NA
v_call: TRBV5-4
j_call: TRBJ2-5
cdr3_aa: ASSPPPGHPREETQY

d_call: TRBD1
v_call: TRBV10-3
j_call: TRBJ1-4
cdr3_aa: AISEGQGRFNEKLF

d_call: NA
v_call: TRBV10-3
j_call: TRBJ1-5
cdr3_aa: AISVSGNQPQH

d_call: TRBD2
v_call: TRBV5-1
j_call: TRBJ2-3
cdr3_aa: ASSLTGTSGGSSTDTQY

d_call: TRBD2
v_call: TRBV3-1
j_call: TRBJ2-5
cdr3_aa: ASSQVIAGGDHEETQY

d_call: NA
v_call: TRBV2
j_call: TRBJ1-1
cdr3_aa: ASSEGMNTEAF

d_call: TRBD2
v_call: TRBV20-1
j_call: TRBJ2-1
cdr3_aa: SASVLAGGQDNEQF

d_call: NA
v_call: TRBV7-3
j_call: TRBJ2-2
cdr3_aa: ASSVEPTGELF

d_call: NA
v_call: TRBV29-1
j_call: TRBJ1-1
cdr3_aa: SVVGVIAEAF

d_call: NA
v_call: TRBV3-1
j_call: TRBJ1-1
cdr3_aa: ASSQVSVNTEAF

d_call: NA
v_call: TRBV4-1
j_call: TRBJ1-2
cdr3_aa: ASSQKYRVYGYT

d_call: NA
v_call: TRBV20-1
j_call: TRBJ2-3
cdr3_aa: SARPLDTDTQY

d_call: NA
v_call: TRBV4-1
j_call: TRBJ2-1
cdr3_aa: ASSQDGGRWNEQF